This entry concerns a single T cell receptor beta chain. Its target is not known. Trimming left V 3 bases short and J 0 bases short, with 12 bases between. Germline V CDR1 and CDR2: KGHSH, LQKENI. The CDR3 has 15 residues. The data derive from a study of T cells in Graves' hyperthyroidism and ophthalmopathy. Study-wide findings and caveats: Patients with ophthalmopathy were separated from those with stable hyperthyroidism by a 13 V-J model.

From RNA transcripts, TCR beta CDR3 regions were amplified. First-round RT-PCR with HTBI primers amplified the TCR CDR3 region. TCRdb re-analysed the multiplex PCR reads in MiXCR, keeping a single row per CDR3 protein. The sample has 500,000 to 650,000 distinct CDR3 sequences, 12% to 15% seen once; the top ten hold about 15%. The chain is built from TRBV18 and TRBJ2-7; D assignment may be TRBD1 or TRBD2 (6 bases each). Input material: blood. The receptor was isolated from a woman in her 40s with Graves' hyperthyroidism. This chain's CDR3 is CASSPLKGGSYEQYF. CDR3 bases: TGTGCCAGCTCACCGTTAAAGGGGGGCTCCTACGAGCAGTACTTC.